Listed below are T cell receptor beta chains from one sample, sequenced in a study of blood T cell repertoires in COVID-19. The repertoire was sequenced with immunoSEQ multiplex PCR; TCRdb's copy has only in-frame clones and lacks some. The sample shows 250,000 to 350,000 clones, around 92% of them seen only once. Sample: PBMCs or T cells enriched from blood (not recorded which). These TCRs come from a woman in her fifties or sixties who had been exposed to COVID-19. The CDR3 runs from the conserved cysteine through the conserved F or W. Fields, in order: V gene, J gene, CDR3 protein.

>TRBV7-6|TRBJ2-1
CASSLPTGRENNEQFF
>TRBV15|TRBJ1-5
CATSRGDPGGPGYSNQPQHF
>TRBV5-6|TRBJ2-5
CASSLRRVRETQYF
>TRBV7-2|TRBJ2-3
CASSPAAGGTSTDTQYF
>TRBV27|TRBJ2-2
CASKPGQDPGELFF
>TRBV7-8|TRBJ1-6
CASSLADRGLGSPLHF
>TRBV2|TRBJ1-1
CASSEAGIDRGSGGNTEAFF
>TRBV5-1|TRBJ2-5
CASSGTSGPTRGETQYF
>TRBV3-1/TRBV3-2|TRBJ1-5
CASSHSQAGPHGPQHF
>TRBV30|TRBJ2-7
CAWSWGASYEQYF
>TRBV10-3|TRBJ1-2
CAISESARGEARGYTF
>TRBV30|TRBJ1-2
CAWRLGTGGRGYTF
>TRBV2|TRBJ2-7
CASSDPRDSLSPLSYEQYF
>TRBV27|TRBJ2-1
CASKRGTDNEQFF
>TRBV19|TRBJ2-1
CASSIRDRMFF
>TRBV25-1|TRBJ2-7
CASREPGSYEQYF
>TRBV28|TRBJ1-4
CASSLIGDTSNEKLFF
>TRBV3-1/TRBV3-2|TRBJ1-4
CASSPGQYEKLFF
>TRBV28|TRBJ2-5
CASSRGGQGTETQYF
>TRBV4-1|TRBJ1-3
CASSQEGKRDSLYF
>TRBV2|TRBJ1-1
CASSKERGNTEAFF
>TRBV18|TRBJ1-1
CASSTAPGQGNTEAFF
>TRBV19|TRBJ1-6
CASSSQGAVSSPLHF
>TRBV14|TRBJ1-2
CASSQDQGGQGYGYTF
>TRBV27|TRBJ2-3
CASSLYPGGTDTQYF
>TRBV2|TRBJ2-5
CASSESLQGTQYF
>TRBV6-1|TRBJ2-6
CASSDISGANVLTF
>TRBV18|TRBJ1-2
CASSPDRSYIYGYTF
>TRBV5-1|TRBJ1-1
CASSLERQGLVEAFF
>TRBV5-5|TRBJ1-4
CASSSTGFEKLFF
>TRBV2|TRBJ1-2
CASSALDRGIYTF
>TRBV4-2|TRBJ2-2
CASSQDLLAGTNTGELFF
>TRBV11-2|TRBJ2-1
CASSLDLSGGGNEQFF
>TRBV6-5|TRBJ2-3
CASKTSGNTDTQYF
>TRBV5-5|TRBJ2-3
CASSPLPAGGPVADTQYF
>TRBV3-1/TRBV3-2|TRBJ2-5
CASSQEQGGTQYF
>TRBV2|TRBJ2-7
CAERGEGAYEQYF
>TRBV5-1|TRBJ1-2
CASSSTYRGSDGYTF
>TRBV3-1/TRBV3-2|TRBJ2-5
CASSHPDSGLETQYF
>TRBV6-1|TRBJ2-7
CASSDPGLGANEQYF
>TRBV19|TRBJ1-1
CASGGANTEAFF
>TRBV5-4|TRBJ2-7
CASSPGQGAQEQYF
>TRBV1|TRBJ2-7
CTSSPKTYEQYF
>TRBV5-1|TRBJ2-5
CASSPGQGGTQETQYF
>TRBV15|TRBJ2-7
CATSTYEHKTVPYEQYF
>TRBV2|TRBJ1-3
CASREVSGNTIYF